This T cell receptor (beta chain) derives from a study of T cell changes during pregnancy in multiple sclerosis. The assay was immunoSEQ multiplex PCR, and TCRdb's table has in-frame clones only and misses some. The sample yields about 94,000 clones, roughly 92% seen once. The germline V gene has CDR1 MGHDK and CDR2 SYGVNS. Trimming stripped 1 base from V and 4 bases from J, with 13 bases between. The CDR3 contains 15 residues. Material: peripheral blood, obtained after pregnancy. The chain joins TRBV25-1 to TRBJ1-1; a weak D match, TRBD1 (5 bases). The clonotype originates from a female donor with multiple sclerosis, enrolled in a pregnancy study. For the CDR3, the DNA is TGTGCCAGCAGTGAATCCCTGGCGGGGGGCACTGAAGCTTTCTTT. This codes for CASSESLAGGTEAFF.